These 23 T cell receptor beta chains share one sample of origin, sequenced in a study of blood T cell repertoires in COVID-19. TCRdb's copy holds only in-frame clones and misses some; the assay was immunoSEQ multiplex PCR. This table holds approximately 250,000 clones, about four fifths found once. Sequencing was done on a sample of peripheral blood. Receptor source: a middle-aged woman who had recovered from COVID-19.

The chain recombines TRBV6-5 with TRBJ1-1, with D possibly matching TRBD1 (6 bases). V was pared by 6 bases and J by 5 bases, with 16 bases between. This CDR3 has 14 amino acids. CDR1 and CDR2 (germline): MNHEY, SVGAGI. The CDR3 loop is CASSYSGERTEAFF. Here the CDR3 DNA reads TGTGCCAGCAGCTATTCAGGGGAGAGGACTGAAGCTTTCTTT.

In DNA, the CDR3 is TGTGCCAGCAGCCCGACAGTACCAGATACGCAGTATTTT. The encoded protein is CASSPTVPDTQYF. This chain connects TRBV11-2 to TRBJ2-3, with D possibly being TRBD1 (5 bases). In germline, CDR1 is SGHAT, CDR2 FQNNGV. Trimming took 5 bases from V and 4 from J, leaving 10 bases between them. The CDR3 length is 13 residues.

This clone was found many times. Here the CDR3 reads CASRDSAVGFGYTF. The CDR3, as DNA: TGCGCCAGCAGGGACTCCGCGGTGGGTTTTGGCTACACCTTC. This chain links TRBV5-1 with TRBJ1-2; no reliable D call. The germline V gene encodes CDR1 SGHRS and CDR2 YFSETQ. Between the trimmed V and J ends, which lost 5 bases and 7 bases, there was a span of 18 bases. The CDR3 runs to 14 residues.

This clone was detected only once. The chain couples TRBV5-1 to TRBJ1-1, with 7 bases aligning to TRBD1. From germline, CDR1 is SGHRS and CDR2 YFSETQ. Trimming at V came to 0 bases and at J to 4 bases, leaving 6 bases not matched to a gene. The CDR3 runs 15 residues. For the CDR3, the DNA is TGCGCCAGCAGCTTGGTGCCCACAGGGGTCACTGAAGCTTTCTTT. Protein: CASSLVPTGVTEAFF.

The chain joins TRBV10-3 to TRBJ1-6; D gene ambiguous. Germline CDR1 ENHRY, CDR2 SYGVKD. V was pared by 4 bases and J by 12 bases, with 13 bases between. This CDR3 is 13 amino acids long. CDR3 region: CAISGGEGLPLHF. The CDR3 coding sequence is TGTGCCATCAGTGGCGGGGAGGGTTTACCCCTCCACTTT.

This chain connects TRBV9 to TRBJ2-2, with 7 nucleotides matching TRBD2. Trimming cost V 1 base and J 3 bases; bases outside gene matches: 3. Looked up from germline, CDR1 is SGDLS and CDR2 is YYNGEE. CDR3 size: 15 residues. CDR3 DNA sequence: TGTGCCAGCAGCGTATCCGGGAGGTACACCGGGGAGCTGTTTTTT. Amino acids: CASSVSGRYTGELFF. Full variable domain (rest looked up from reference TRBV9 and TRBJ2-2): DSGVTQTPKHLITATGQRVTLRCSPRSGDLSVYWYQQSLDQGLQFLIQYYNGEERAKGNILERFSAQQFPDLHSELNLSSLELGDSALYFCASSVSGRYTGELFFGEGSRLTVL.

This chain connects TRBV7-9 to TRBJ2-2, with 7 nucleotides matching TRBD1. The CDR3 extends over 18 amino acids. The V gene end was trimmed by 4 bases and the J gene end by 0 bases; junction bases not matched to a gene: 11. Germline assignment: CDR1 SEHNR and CDR2 FQNEAQ (reference sequence). The chain's CDR3 is CASSWDSSSIPNTGELFF. DNA for the CDR3: TGTGCCAGCAGCTGGGACAGCTCTAGCATCCCGAACACCGGGGAGCTGTTTTTT.

The genes are TRBV7-2 and TRBJ2-7; 14 positions agree with TRBD2. Trimming took 5 bases from V and 2 from J; bases not matched to a gene: 8. Germline V gene data show CDR1 as SGHTA and CDR2 as FQGNSA. The CDR3 runs to 17 residues. CDR3 loop: CASSLRLAGGPTYEQYF. The CDR3, as DNA: TGTGCCAGCAGCCTTAGACTAGCGGGGGGGCCTACCTACGAGCAGTACTTC. The full variable domain, its missing parts supplied by reference TRBV7-2 and TRBJ2-7, is GAGVSQSPSNKVTEKGKDVELRCDPISGHTALYWYRQSLGQGLEFLIYFQGNSAPDKSGLPSDRFSAERTGGSVSTLTIQRTQQEDSAVYLCASSLRLAGGPTYEQYFGPGTRLTVT.

This chain links TRBV5-4 with TRBJ2-2, with D possibly matching TRBD1 (6 bases). CDR1 and CDR2 (germline): SGHNT, YYREEE (reference sequence). Between the trimmed V and J ends, which lost 1 base and 5 bases, there was a span of 12 bases. This CDR3 contains 15 residues. CDR3 loop: CASSLLSGVTGELFF. As DNA, the CDR3 is TGTGCCAGCAGCTTGTTATCAGGGGTTACCGGGGAGCTGTTTTTT.

V usage is TRBV7-9 and J usage is TRBJ1-6; D is unclear. Trimming left V 1 base short and J 2 bases short, with 12 bases between. CDR1 is SEHNR and CDR2 is FQNEAQ in the germline V gene (reference sequence). There are 17 residues in the CDR3. CDR3 loop: CASSLGQTTTYNSPLHF. CDR3 DNA: TGTGCCAGCAGCTTAGGTCAGACGACTACCTATAATTCACCCCTCCACTTT.

This chain connects TRBV27 to TRBJ2-2; 8 bases are shared with TRBD1. Germline V gives CDR1 MNHEY, CDR2 SMNVEV (reference sequence). Losses at the gene ends were 4 bases for V and 6 bases for J; bases not matched to a gene: 1. The CDR3 has 13 amino acids. The CDR3 spells CASSWTGPGELFF. Here the CDR3 DNA reads TGTGCCAGCAGTTGGACAGGGCCCGGGGAGCTGTTTTTT.

This chain connects TRBV25-1 to TRBJ2-5; D possibly corresponds to TRBD1 (6 bases). Per germline, CDR1 MGHDK and CDR2 SYGVNS. The CDR3 consists of 15 residues. The V end lost 7 bases, the J end lost 4 bases, and 19 bases lay between the germline ends. The CDR3 DNA reads TGTGCCAGCACTCCGATGACATCGACAGGAGAGACCCAGTACTTC. Its translation: CASTPMTSTGETQYF.

The rearrangement links TRBV10-3 to TRBJ1-3; D gene unclear. V shed 1 base and J shed 0 bases, with 7 bases lying between them. Germline V lookup: CDR1 ENHRY, CDR2 SYGVKD. This CDR3 is 15 amino acids long. Here the CDR3 DNA reads TGTGCCATCAGTGAGTTTCCAGGCTCTGGAAACACCATATATTTT. The encoded protein is CAISEFPGSGNTIYF.

V and J are TRBV3-1 (or the pseudogene TRBV3-2) and TRBJ2-2; the match to TRBD1 covers 9 bases. After removal of 0 bases from V and 6 bases from J, the junction contained 14 bases not matched to a gene. Germline V gives CDR1 LGHDT, CDR2 YNNKEL (reference sequence). The CDR3 is made up of 19 amino acids. The CDR3 is CASSQDWDRVLVRAGELFF. The CDR3 nucleotides read TGTGCCAGCAGCCAAGACTGGGACAGGGTTCTTGTACGCGCCGGGGAGCTGTTTTTT.

The V gene is TRBV6-5, the J gene TRBJ2-5; possibly TRBD2 for D (7 bases). This CDR3 is 15 amino acids long. The V end was cut by 7 bases, the J end by 2 bases, with 17 bases between. CDR1 and CDR2 (germline): MNHEY, SVGAGI. The CDR3 loop reads CASTIHGGRQETQYF. The DNA of the CDR3 is TGTGCCAGCACCATCCACGGGGGGCGGCAAGAGACCCAGTACTTC.

The chain couples TRBV5-1 to TRBJ2-1; possibly TRBD2 for D (5 bases). The germline CDR1 and CDR2 sequences are SGHRS and YFSETQ. Trimming removed 0 bases at V and 8 bases at J, with 9 bases between. The CDR3 is 13 residues long. CDR3 DNA sequence: TGCGCCAGCAGCTTGGCCGAGAGGGATGAGCAGTTCTTC. This gives the protein CASSLAERDEQFF.

The chain has TRBV18 and TRBJ2-7; weak D call: TRBD1 (6 bases). Germline V gene lookup returns CDR1 KGHSH and CDR2 LQKENI. Trimming shortened V by 3 bases and J by 5 bases, and 17 bases separated the two germline ends. This CDR3 region has 15 residues. For the CDR3, the DNA is TGTGCCAGCTCACCTAAAATTACAGGGAGCCACGAGCAGTACTTC. Protein: CASSPKITGSHEQYF.

The chain links TRBV2 to TRBJ2-3; TRBD2 might be the D (5 bases). The germline V gene encodes CDR1 SNHLY and CDR2 FYNNEI. The CDR3 loop spans 15 amino acids. V was pared by 3 bases and J by 3 bases, with 13 bases between. The CDR3 nucleotides are TGTGCCAGCAGTGAGCAGCGGTTGGGAACAGATACGCAGTATTTT. Protein sequence: CASSEQRLGTDTQYF.

This clone turned up a few times. The V gene is TRBV9, the J gene TRBJ2-1, with D unclear. Germline V gene sequence: CDR1 SGDLS, CDR2 YYNGEE. With 4 bases removed from V and 3 bases from J, the gap between germline ends came to 14 bases. This CDR3 comprises 15 residues. CDR3 region: CASSLGQTNYNEQFF. CDR3 bases: TGTGCCAGCAGCCTTGGGCAGACCAACTACAATGAGCAGTTCTTC.

About this clone itself: Additional DNA sequences in this sample encode the identical CDR3. This chain uses TRBV30 with TRBJ1-5; TRBD1 might be the D (6 bases). From germline, CDR1 is GTSNPN and CDR2 SVGIG (reference sequence). The CDR3 contains 13 residues. With 0 bases removed from V and 4 bases from J, the gap between germline ends came to 7 bases. The chain's CDR3 is CAWSVQGNQPQHF. CDR3 nucleotide sequence: TGTGCCTGGAGTGTCCAGGGGAATCAGCCCCAGCATTTT. Variable domain in full (rest from reference TRBV30 and TRBJ1-5): SQTIHQWPATLVQPVGSPLSLECTVEGTSNPNLYWYRQAAGRGLQLLFYSVGIGQISSEVPQNLSASRPQDRQFILSSKKLLLSDSGFYLCAWSVQGNQPQHFGDGTRLSIL.

The chain recombines TRBV18 with TRBJ2-2; 9 bases align to TRBD1. CDR3 length equals 15 residues. With V trimmed by 3 bases and J by 6 bases, 5 bases remained unmatched. Germline-derived CDR1 and CDR2 are KGHSH and LQKENI. The CDR3 nucleotides are TGTGCCAGCTCACCCGCCAGGACAGGGGCCGGGGAGCTGTTTTTT. Residues: CASSPARTGAGELFF.

This rearrangement joins TRBV6-2 or TRBV6-3 to TRBJ2-7; weak D call: TRBD1 (5 bases). The germline CDR1 and CDR2 sequences are MNHEY and SVGEGT. The CDR3 is 15 amino acids. V was cut by 5 bases and J by 3 bases, with 17 bases left in between. The CDR3 here is CASSPHRQENYEQYF. In DNA form, the CDR3 reads TGTGCCAGCAGTCCACACAGGCAGGAAAACTACGAGCAGTACTTC.

The V call is TRBV7-9, the J call TRBJ1-6; 7 bases line up with TRBD1. The CDR3 is made up of 16 amino acids. The germline CDR1 and CDR2 sequences are SEHNR and FQNEAQ (reference sequence). Trimming took 5 bases from V and 9 from J; bases not matched to a gene: 13. The CDR3 reads CASSTARGTVASPLHF. CDR3 DNA: TGTGCCAGCAGCACAGCCAGGGGGACGGTAGCTTCACCCCTCCACTTT.